The rows below give T cell receptor beta chains drawn from one sample of a study of blood T cell repertoires in COVID-19. Using immunoSEQ multiplex PCR, the repertoire was profiled, and TCRdb retains in-frame clones only, with some absent. The sample has a few hundred thousand clones, 90% seen once; the top ten hold about 1.7%. What was sequenced was PBMCs or T cells enriched from blood (not recorded which). These receptors were taken from a woman aged 18 to 35 with acute COVID-19. The CDR3 runs from the conserved cysteine through the conserved F or W. The D gene is left open where the match is weak. Clone sizes are given selectively: once, few, many, or a class where the clone is expanded.

abundance | d_gene | j_gene | v_gene | CDR3aa | CDR3nt
- | TRBD1 | TRBJ2-7 | TRBV27 | CASRRQGATYEQYF | TGTGCCAGCAGGAGACAGGGGGCAACCTACGAGCAGTACTTC
- | - | TRBJ2-2 | TRBV7-2 | CASSLHRDFTGELFF | TGTGCCAGCAGCTTACACCGGGACTTCACCGGGGAGCTGTTTTTT
- | TRBD1 | TRBJ1-1 | TRBV28 | CASSPGGQGNWRKAFF | TGTGCCAGCAGTCCTGGGGGACAGGGGAATTGGAGAAAAGCTTTCTTT
- | TRBD1 | TRBJ2-7 | TRBV5-4 | CASSWGDRGNEQYF | TGTGCCAGCAGCTGGGGGGACAGGGGGAACGAGCAGTACTTC
once | - | TRBJ2-1 | TRBV6-2/TRBV6-3 | CASSYGARWGPYNEQFF | TGTGCCAGCAGTTACGGGGCCAGGTGGGGGCCATACAATGAGCAGTTCTTC
- | - | TRBJ2-1 | TRBV11-3 | CASSLDWGDRQGESSYNEQFF | TGTGCCAGCAGCTTAGACTGGGGGGACCGACAGGGAGAGAGCTCCTACAATGAGCAGTTCTTC
- | TRBD2 | TRBJ2-1 | TRBV9 | CASSVTTSGNYNEQFF | TGTGCCAGCAGCGTAACGACTAGCGGGAACTACAATGAGCAGTTCTTC
- | TRBD2 | TRBJ2-7 | TRBV3-1/TRBV3-2 | CASSLTSVPSYEQYF | TGTGCCAGCAGCCTAACTAGCGTTCCCAGCTACGAGCAGTACTTC
- | - | TRBJ2-7 | TRBV20-1 | CSAPLVREQYF | TGCAGTGCTCCACTAGTGAGGGAGCAGTACTTC
- | - | TRBJ1-5 | TRBV30 | CASSGGIYSNQPQHF | TGTGCCTCCTCGGGGGGAATTTATAGCAATCAGCCCCAGCATTTT
- | TRBD2 | TRBJ2-1 | TRBV18 | CASSPPRLAGGHEQFF | TGTGCCAGCTCACCACCGAGGCTAGCGGGAGGCCATGAGCAGTTCTTC
- | TRBD1 | TRBJ2-7 | TRBV5-6 | CASRPGTGLEKLGREQYF | TGTGCCAGCAGACCCGGGACAGGGCTCGAGAAGCTAGGGCGAGAGCAGTACTTC
- | TRBD1 | TRBJ1-1 | TRBV30 | CAWPVNRDRLFTEAFF | TGTGCCTGGCCTGTCAACCGGGACAGGCTATTCACTGAAGCTTTCTTT
- | TRBD2 | TRBJ2-1 | TRBV9 | CASSARTSGTYNEQFF | TGTGCCAGCAGCGCCCGGACTAGCGGTACCTACAATGAGCAGTTCTTC
- | TRBD1 | TRBJ1-2 | TRBV2 | CASGPGGGYGYTF | TGTGCCAGCGGACCAGGGGGCGGCTATGGCTACACCTTC
- | TRBD1 | TRBJ2-1 | TRBV11-2 | CASSHVTGGSTYNEQFF | TGTGCCAGCAGCCATGTGACAGGGGGATCTACCTACAATGAGCAGTTCTTC
- | TRBD2 | TRBJ2-7 | TRBV27 | CASSPTPARLAGAEQYF | TGTGCCAGCAGTCCAACACCTGCCCGACTAGCGGGAGCCGAGCAGTACTTC
- | - | TRBJ1-6 | TRBV2 | CASSGAGGSYNSPLHF | TGTGCCAGCAGTGGGGCTGGGGGGTCCTATAATTCACCCCTCCACTTT
- | TRBD1 | TRBJ2-7 | TRBV7-2 | CASSSSGTGSYEQYF | TGTGCCAGCAGCTCATCCGGGACAGGGTCTTACGAGCAGTACTTC
- | TRBD2 | TRBJ2-4 | TRBV7-2 | CASSFLISGSGTKNIQYF | TGTGCCAGCAGCTTCCTGATTAGCGGGAGCGGGACCAAAAACATTCAGTACTTC
- | TRBD2 | TRBJ2-7 | TRBV6-2/TRBV6-3 | CASSLKRDLSYEQYF | TGTGCCAGCAGTTTGAAGCGGGACCTTTCCTACGAGCAGTACTTC
- | TRBD1 | TRBJ2-2 | TRBV19 | CASSKSTGVGTSGELFF | TGTGCCAGTAGTAAATCAACAGGGGTGGGAACAAGCGGGGAGCTGTTTTTT
- | - | TRBJ2-1 | TRBV4-3 | CASSQDPSPLAFNEQFF | TGCGCCAGCAGCCAAGATCCATCCCCACTAGCCTTCAATGAGCAGTTCTTC
- | - | TRBJ2-5 | TRBV7-9 | CASSQTGGGYQETQYF | TGTGCCAGCAGTCAAACGGGGGGCGGCTACCAAGAGACCCAGTACTTC
- | TRBD1 | TRBJ1-4 | TRBV6-5 | CASIAPETGIEKLFF | TGTGCCAGCATTGCCCCAGAGACAGGGATTGAAAAACTGTTTTTT
- | TRBD1 | TRBJ2-2 | TRBV9 | CASSGTGGTNTGELFF | TGTGCCAGCAGTGGGACAGGGGGCACGAACACCGGGGAGCTGTTTTTT
- | TRBD2 | TRBJ2-1 | TRBV30 | CAWSIGTSGPNEQFF | TGTGCCTGGAGTATAGGGACTAGCGGCCCCAATGAGCAGTTCTTC
- | - | TRBJ2-7 | TRBV5-5 | CASSLLSLAIGDEQYF | TGTGCCAGCAGCTTGCTCTCGTTGGCGATCGGGGACGAGCAGTACTTC
- | TRBD1 | TRBJ2-5 | TRBV3-1/TRBV3-2 | CASSPGQGSTQETQYF | TGTGCCAGCAGCCCCGGACAGGGAAGCACCCAAGAGACCCAGTACTTC